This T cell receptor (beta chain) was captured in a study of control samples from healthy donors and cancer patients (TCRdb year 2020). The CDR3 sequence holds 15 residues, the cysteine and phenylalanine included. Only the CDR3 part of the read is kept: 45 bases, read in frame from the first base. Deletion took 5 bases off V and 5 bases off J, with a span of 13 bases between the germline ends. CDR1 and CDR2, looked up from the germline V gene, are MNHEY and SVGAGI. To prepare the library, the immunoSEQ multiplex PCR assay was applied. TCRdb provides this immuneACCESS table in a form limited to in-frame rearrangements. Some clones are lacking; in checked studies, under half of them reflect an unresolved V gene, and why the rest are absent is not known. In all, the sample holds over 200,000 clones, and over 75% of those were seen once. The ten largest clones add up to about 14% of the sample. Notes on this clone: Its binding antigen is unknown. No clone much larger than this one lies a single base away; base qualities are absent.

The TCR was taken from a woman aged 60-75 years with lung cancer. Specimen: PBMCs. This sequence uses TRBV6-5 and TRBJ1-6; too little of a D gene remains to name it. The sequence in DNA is TGTGCCAGCAGTCAATCGGGTCTCGATAATTCACCCCTCCACTTT. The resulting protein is CASSQSGLDNSPLHF.